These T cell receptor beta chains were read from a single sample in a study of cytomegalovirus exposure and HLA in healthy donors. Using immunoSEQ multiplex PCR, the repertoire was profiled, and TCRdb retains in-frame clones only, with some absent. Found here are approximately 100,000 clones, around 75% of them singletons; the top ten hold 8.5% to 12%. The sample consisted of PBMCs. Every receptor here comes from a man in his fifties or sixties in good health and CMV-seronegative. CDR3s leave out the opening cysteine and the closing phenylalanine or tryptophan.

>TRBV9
ASSPRGSTTPYEQY
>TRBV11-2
ASSAGGTGNIQY
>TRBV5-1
ASQGQQNTEAF
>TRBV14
ASSRLGLYNEQF
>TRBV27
ASSSAGTGANEQY
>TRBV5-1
ASQLTTGVDGYT
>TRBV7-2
ASSPGWSNSPLH
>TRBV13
ASSSGGTSGSHRPYEQY
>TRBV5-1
ASSPGQGGSTEAF
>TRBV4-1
ASSLGTSGGGETQY
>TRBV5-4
ASSSDSDDGKLF
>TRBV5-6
ASRPDSINYGYT
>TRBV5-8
ASSGMDRANSPLH
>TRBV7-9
ASSGDMKAF
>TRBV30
AWSSTGLGLSPLH
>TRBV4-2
ASSEGLPDTQY
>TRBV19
ATQRGQQDQPQH
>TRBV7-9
SSSLLGTEAF
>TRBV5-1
ASSPGETQY
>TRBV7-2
ASSLEDSLFEGYT
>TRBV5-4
ASSTHQGSLTYNEQF
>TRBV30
AWSKSSGRAEQY
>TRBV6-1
ASSRDNLNYGYT
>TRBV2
ASLLLETQY
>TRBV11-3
ASSLSRDSFGGSYNEQF
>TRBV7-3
ASSQGAGRETQY
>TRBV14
ASSQDLGLAANNEQF
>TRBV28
ASSLKGGGLAKNIQY
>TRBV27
ASSPHTVVQPQH
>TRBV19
ASSIEASGSYEQY
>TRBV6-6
ASSLLGQGGETQY
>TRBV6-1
ASSIAGTIY
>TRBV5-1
ASSLASGRINEQF
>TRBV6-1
AGGQPQH
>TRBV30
AWDKDRAHEQY
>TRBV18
ASSQGDSSWTEAF
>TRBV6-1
ATRTDNTGELF
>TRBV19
ASSVGSGGPQH
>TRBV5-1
ASSLGGSGGTDTQY
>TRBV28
ASSLRDSNSYEQY
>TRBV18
ASSPLGGRTDTQY
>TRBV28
ASSPPGRGHQPQH
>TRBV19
ASSPSAEPTNEKLF
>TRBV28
ASSLGTGEFYGYT
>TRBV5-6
ASSFGPSHEQF
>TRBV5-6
ASSVTGGSSEQY
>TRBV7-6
ASSPPGLGQADTQY
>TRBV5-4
ASSSRGEAANVLT
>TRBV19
ASSLTSGRHVAHEQF
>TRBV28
ASRKAGGPIGFYEQY
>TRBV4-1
ASSQDIGQGLYEQY